The 15 T cell receptor beta chains given below trace back to one sample, sequenced in a study of long-term antiretroviral therapy in people with HIV (dated by TCRdb to between 2020 and 2023). Sequencing of the TRB variable region was done with the immunoSEQ hsTCRB v3.0 assay at survey level resolution. TCRdb took over this immuneACCESS table, retaining in-frame rearrangements with V and J assigned. Such tables are incomplete; in checked studies, under half of the missing clones stem from an unresolved V gene, and the remainder is unexplained. The sample table contains about 24,000 clones; only one count was recorded for about 79% of them. The ten biggest clones cover 5.6% of the sample. Here the sequenced sample was unsorted PBMCs, taken 0.7 years before starting antiretroviral therapy. Receptors were obtained from a man aged 30 to 39 with HIV.

The chain couples TRBV28 to TRBJ1-5, with D possibly TRBD1 on 6 matching bases. V shed 6 bases and J shed 2 bases, with 11 bases lying between them. Germline-derived CDR1 and CDR2 are MDHEN and SYDVKM. The CDR3 consists of 14 residues. The CDR3 sequence: CASRPQGRNQPQHF. The CDR3 DNA sequence: TGTGCCAGCAGGCCACAGGGTCGCAATCAGCCCCAGCATTTT. Full variable domain (remainder filled in from reference TRBV28 and TRBJ1-5): DVKVTQSSRYLVKRTGEKVFLECVQDMDHENMFWYRQDPGLGLRLIYFSYDVKMKEKGDIPEGYSVSREKKERFSLILESASTNQTSMYLCASRPQGRNQPQHFGDGTRLSIL.

The chain joins TRBV2 to TRBJ1-2, with 7 bases fitting TRBD1. V was pared by 5 bases and J by 0 bases, with 6 bases of the junction left unmatched. This CDR3 has 15 residues. Germline CDR1 SNHLY, CDR2 FYNNEI. CDR3 in amino acids: CASSKDRIANYGYTF. The CDR3 DNA reads as TGTGCCAGCAGTAAGGACAGGATAGCTAACTATGGCTACACCTTC.

This clone appeared a single time. This rearrangement joins TRBV7-2 to TRBJ1-6; D is ambiguous. Trimming shortened V by 3 bases and J by 10 bases, and 7 bases separated the two germline ends. From germline, CDR1 is SGHTA and CDR2 FQGNSA. The CDR3 loop spans 12 amino acids. CDR3 DNA sequence: TGTGCCAGCAGCTTCCCTGGCTCACCCCTCCACTTT. Translation: CASSFPGSPLHF.

The chain couples TRBV6-5 to TRBJ2-1, with 8 bases fitting TRBD1. The CDR3 totals 16 residues. V dropped 4 bases and J dropped 5; count of bases not matched to a gene: 10. Germline values: CDR1 MNHEY, CDR2 SVGAGI. CDR3 sequence: CASSSWTGKVDNEQFF. In DNA form, the CDR3 reads TGTGCCAGCAGTTCCTGGACAGGGAAAGTCGACAATGAGCAGTTCTTC.

The chain links TRBV18 to TRBJ2-1; D is undetermined. Trimming shortened V by 4 bases and J by 0 bases, and 10 bases separated the two germline ends. CDR1 is KGHSH, CDR2 LQKENI, per germline. This CDR3 has 15 amino acids. The chain's CDR3 is CASSLDSSSYNEQFF. As DNA, the CDR3 is TGTGCCAGCTCACTCGACTCCAGCTCCTACAATGAGCAGTTCTTC.

This chain uses TRBV29-1 with TRBJ1-6; 7 bases are a match to TRBD1. There are 13 residues in the CDR3. With V trimmed by 6 bases and J by 10 bases, 9 bases remained unmatched. Per germline, CDR1 SQVTM and CDR2 ANQGSEA. CDR3 nucleotide sequence: TGCAGCGTCCTCGACAGGGAGGGATCACCCCTCCACTTT. This encodes CSVLDREGSPLHF.

This clone is termed medium-sized. This chain joins TRBV5-6 and TRBJ1-2; D ambiguous. The length of the CDR3 is 13 residues. The germline CDR1 and CDR2 sequences are SGHDT and YYEEEE. Trimming cost V 4 bases and J 4 bases, with 11 bases left between them. CDR3 DNA sequence: TGTGCCAGCAGCGATCAGCATACCTATGGCTACACCTTC. It translates to CASSDQHTYGYTF.

The chain joins TRBV28 to TRBJ1-2, with D perhaps TRBD1 (5 bases). The germline V gene encodes CDR1 MDHEN and CDR2 SYDVKM. Deletions cut 2 bases from V and 5 bases from J, with 24 bases between. The length of the CDR3 is 18 residues. CDR3 amino acids: CASSLGQGAQVGVYGYTF. In nucleotides, the CDR3 is TGTGCCAGCAGTTTAGGTCAGGGCGCCCAGGTGGGGGTGTATGGCTACACCTTC.

The chain carries TRBV19 and TRBJ2-1; D is ambiguous. V was cut by 5 bases and J by 7 bases, with 12 bases left in between. The CDR3 contains 13 residues. The germline V gene encodes CDR1 LNHDA and CDR2 SQIVND (reference sequence). CDR3 sequence: CASSPSATNEQFF. The CDR3 nucleotides read TGTGCCAGTAGTCCTAGTGCAACTAATGAGCAGTTCTTC.

The V call is TRBV6-1, the J call TRBJ1-4; possibly TRBD1 for D (5 bases). Germline lookup yields CDR1 MNHNS and CDR2 SASEGT. The germline V and J ends were trimmed by 2 bases and 1 base, with 8 bases remaining between them. The CDR3 loop spans 15 amino acids. CDR3 coding DNA: TGTGCCAGCAGTGAACTTGGGGGAACTAATGAAAAACTGTTTTTT. It specifies CASSELGGTNEKLFF.

The chain uses TRBV7-2 and TRBJ2-1; D gene ambiguous. Germline V gives CDR1 SGHTA, CDR2 FQGNSA. The CDR3 covers 14 residues. Deletions cut 5 bases from V and 4 bases from J, with 12 bases between. The CDR3 loop is CASSPLGYYNEQFF. CDR3 DNA sequence: TGTGCCAGCAGCCCCCTAGGCTATTACAATGAGCAGTTCTTC.

The CDR3: CASSLAEGSGNTIYF. DNA of the CDR3: TGTGCCAGCAGCTTAGCAGAAGGTTCTGGAAACACCATATATTTT. The chain couples TRBV7-9 to TRBJ1-3; D is ambiguous. The CDR3 contains 15 residues. CDR1 is SEHNR and CDR2 is FQNEAQ in the germline V gene (reference sequence). V was cut by 0 bases and J by 1 base, with 7 bases left in between. The complete variable domain, with remaining parts taken from reference TRBV7-9 and TRBJ1-3, reads DTGVSQNPRHKITKRGQNVTFRCDPISEHNRLYWYRQTLGQGPEFLTYFQNEAQLEKSRLLSDRFSAERPKGSFSTLEIQRTEQGDSAMYLCASSLAEGSGNTIYFGEGSWLTVV.

The chain recombines TRBV19 with TRBJ2-7, with D possibly matching TRBD2 (5 bases). This CDR3 contains 13 residues. Germline CDR1 and CDR2: LNHDA and SQIVND (reference sequence). V was clipped by 6 bases and J by 4 bases, with 13 bases between them. The CDR3 loop reads CASSNGPGYEQYF. Written as DNA, the CDR3 is TGTGCCAGTAGCAACGGGCCGGGGTACGAGCAGTACTTC.

The V and J genes are TRBV7-8 and TRBJ1-5; D not resolved. The germline gives CDR1 SGHVS, CDR2 FQNEAQ. The CDR3 runs 16 residues. Trimming pared 5 bases from V and 0 bases from J, leaving 14 bases between. DNA for the CDR3: TGTGCCAGCAGCCCTAAGGGTTCTTATAGCAATCAGCCCCAGCATTTT. The encoded protein is CASSPKGSYSNQPQHF.

This sequence joins TRBV14 and TRBJ2-5; D perhaps matches TRBD2 (6 bases). Germline V gene data show CDR1 as SGHDN and CDR2 as FVKESK. V lost 2 bases, J lost 5 bases, and 18 bases lay in between. CDR3 size: 16 residues. CDR3 sequence reads: CASSQLGGAIGETQYF. The CDR3 coding sequence is TGTGCCAGCAGCCAATTAGGAGGGGCCATTGGGGAGACCCAGTACTTC. Based on the CDR3 plus reference TRBV14 and TRBJ2-5, the full variable domain is EAGVTQFPSHSVIEKGQTVTLRCDPISGHDNLYWYRRVMGKEIKFLLHFVKESKQDESGMPNNRFLAERTGGTYSTLKVQPAELEDSGVYFCASSQLGGAIGETQYFGPGTRLLVL.